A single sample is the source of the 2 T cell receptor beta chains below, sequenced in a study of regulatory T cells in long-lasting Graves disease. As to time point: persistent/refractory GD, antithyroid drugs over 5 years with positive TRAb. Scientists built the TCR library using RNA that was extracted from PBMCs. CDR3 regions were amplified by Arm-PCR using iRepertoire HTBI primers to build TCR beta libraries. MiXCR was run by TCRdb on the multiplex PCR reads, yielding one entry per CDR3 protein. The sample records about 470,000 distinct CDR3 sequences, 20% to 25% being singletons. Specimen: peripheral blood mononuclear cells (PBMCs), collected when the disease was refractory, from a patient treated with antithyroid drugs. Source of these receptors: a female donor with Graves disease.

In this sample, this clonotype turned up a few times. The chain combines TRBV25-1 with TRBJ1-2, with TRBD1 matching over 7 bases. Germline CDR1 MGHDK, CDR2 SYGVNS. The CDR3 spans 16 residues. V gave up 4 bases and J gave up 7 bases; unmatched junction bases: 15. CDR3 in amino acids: CASSAYAWDRQTGYTF. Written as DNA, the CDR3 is TGTGCCAGCAGTGCCTACGCCTGGGACAGACAAACTGGCTACACCTTC.

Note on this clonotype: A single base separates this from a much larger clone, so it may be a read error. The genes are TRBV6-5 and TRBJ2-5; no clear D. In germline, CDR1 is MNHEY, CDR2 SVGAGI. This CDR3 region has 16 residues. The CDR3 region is CASSYLVGSLQGTQYF. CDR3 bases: TGTGCCAGCAGTTACCTAGTTGGCTCCCTGCAAGGGACCCAGTACTTC.